This TCR beta chain was observed in a study of T-cell memory formation after mild COVID-19. Study observations and caveats: The main location of contracting CD4+ clones was CM and EM, and that of contracting CD8+ clones was EMRA.

Germline V gene data show CDR1 as SGHAT and CDR2 as FQNNGV. The CDR3 extends over 15 amino acids. Trimming cost V 3 bases and J 6 bases; bases outside gene matches: 6. Constant-segment primers and 5'RACE yielded cDNA libraries for TCR alpha and TCR beta, each carrying sample barcodes and UMIs. TCRdb re-derived calls from the 5' RACE reads in MiXCR, one entry per CDR3 protein. The sample lists around 320,000 distinct CDR3 sequences, approximately 19% occurring once. Turning to this clonotype: The antigen is undetermined.

Input material: PBMCs or a T cell subset sorted from them (not recorded which). V usage is TRBV11-2 and J usage is TRBJ2-7, with 12 bases fitting TRBD2. This TCR came from a man aged 18 to 29 who had mild COVID-19 (a few samples of this study predate the infection). Cell type and time point are not known. CDR3 coding DNA: TGTGCCAGCAGCTTTCCGGCTAGCGGGGGGGGCGAGCAGTACTTC. Amino acids: CASSFPASGGGEQYF.